One sample yielded the 10 T cell receptor beta chains listed below, sequenced in a study of kidney transplant recipient with SARS-CoV-2 infection. A single record per CDR3 protein comes from TCRdb applying MiXCR to the reads. The sample holds fewer than 250,000 distinct CDR3 sequences, around 30% seen once. The sequencing here drew on a blood sample, taken at baseline and on day 111 from a kidney transplant recipient. These receptors came from a male patient aged 30 to 40 who had COVID-19 and was a kidney transplant recipient. Some T cells may be provided by the graft donor.

On this clonotype: A much larger clone sits a single nucleotide away, making a read error possible. V is TRBV6-5 and J is TRBJ1-2, with D possibly matching TRBD1 (5 bases). Germline loops: CDR1 MNHEY, CDR2 SVGAGI. The CDR3 has 14 amino acids. The ends were cut back, 8 bases at V and 1 base at J, with 14 bases in the middle. DNA for the CDR3: TGTGCCAGCTATCTCACAGGTGGTAACTATGGCTACACCTTC. Translation: CASYLTGGNYGYTF.

As concerns this clonotype: A much larger clone differs from this one at a single base, so this may be a read error. The gene calls are TRBV12-3 or TRBV12-4 and TRBJ2-5; D is undetermined. This CDR3 comprises 13 residues. CDR3 in DNA: TGTGCCGGCAGTTTCTGGGCAAGAGAGACCCAGTACTTC. It codes for CAGSFWARETQYF.

This clonotype was seen at least ten times. V is TRBV6-4 and J is TRBJ1-2; D unresolved. From germline, CDR1 is MRHNA and CDR2 SNTAGT. The V end lost 5 bases, the J end lost 4 bases, and 23 bases lay between the germline ends. CDR3 length equals 17 residues. As DNA, the CDR3 is TGTGCCAGCAGTTTGCGGCTCTCACACGGAAAGACCTATGGCTACACCTTC. Its translation is CASSLRLSHGKTYGYTF.

This clonotype has at least ten counts. The rearrangement joins TRBV14 to TRBJ1-1; no firm D call. The CDR3 covers 12 residues. In germline, CDR1 is SGHDN, CDR2 FVKESK. V lost 4 bases, J lost 5 bases, and 8 bases lay in between. CDR3 residues: CASSRYTTEAFF. The CDR3 bases are TGTGCCAGCAGCCGATACACGACTGAAGCTTTCTTT.

This clonotype was observed many times. This chain uses TRBV4-2 with TRBJ2-1, with TRBD2 identical over 9 bases. The CDR3 is made up of 16 amino acids. The V gene end was trimmed by 3 bases and the J gene end by 0 bases; junction bases not matched to a gene: 3. Germline values: CDR1 LGHNA, CDR2 YNFKEQ. CDR3 protein: CASSQSGGSSYNEQFF. Here the CDR3 DNA reads TGTGCCAGCAGCCAGAGCGGGGGGAGCTCCTACAATGAGCAGTTCTTC.

This clonotype was recorded at least ten times. The rearrangement uses TRBV7-8 and TRBJ1-5, with D unclear. Germline CDR1 SGHVS, CDR2 FQNEAQ. CDR3 length equals 17 residues. Deletions cut 1 base from V and 6 bases from J, with 19 bases between. CDR3 region: CASSLDVHGVVSQPQHF. The CDR3, as DNA: TGTGCCAGCAGCTTAGACGTACACGGGGTTGTAAGTCAGCCCCAGCATTTT.

As for this clonotype: It may be a read error: a sequence one base away is much more abundant. This CDR3 is CASTDGYYNEQFF. CDR3 DNA sequence: TGTGCCAGCACTGACGGATACTACAATGAGCAGTTCTTC. V gene TRBV28 combines with J gene TRBJ2-1; D call uncertain. CDR1 is MDHEN, CDR2 SYDVKM, per germline. V was shortened by 7 bases and J by 3 bases, with 10 bases between the two germline ends. The CDR3 totals 13 residues.

This clonotype was found many times. The chain couples TRBV8-2 to TRBJ1-2. TRBV8-2 is designated a pseudogene. This CDR3 contains 16 residues. Here the CDR3 DNA reads TGTGGCAGTATAGGTTATGATAGCCGAAAGACCTATGGCTACACCTTC. It is translated as CGSIGYDSRKTYGYTF.

The sample holds many counts of this clonotype. The chain employs TRBV3-1 and TRBJ2-5; D remains unclear. CDR1 LGHDT and CDR2 YNNKEL come from the germline V gene (reference sequence). V lost 4 bases to trimming and J lost 5 bases, with 23 bases between them. The CDR3 length is 17 residues. The chain's CDR3 is CASSLSTPISFSETQYF. In DNA form, the CDR3 reads TGTGCCAGCAGCCTATCAACTCCCATTTCTTTCTCTGAGACCCAGTACTTC.

The chain links TRBV9 to TRBJ2-5; TRBD2 matches at 15 bases. V gave up 4 bases and J gave up 5 bases; unmatched junction bases: 9. CDR3 length: 17 amino acids. CDR1 SGDLS and CDR2 YYNGEE come from the germline V gene. DNA for the CDR3: TGTGCCAGCAGCTTGGGGACTAGCGGGGGGTCGACGGAGACCCAGTACTTC. It is translated as CASSLGTSGGSTETQYF.